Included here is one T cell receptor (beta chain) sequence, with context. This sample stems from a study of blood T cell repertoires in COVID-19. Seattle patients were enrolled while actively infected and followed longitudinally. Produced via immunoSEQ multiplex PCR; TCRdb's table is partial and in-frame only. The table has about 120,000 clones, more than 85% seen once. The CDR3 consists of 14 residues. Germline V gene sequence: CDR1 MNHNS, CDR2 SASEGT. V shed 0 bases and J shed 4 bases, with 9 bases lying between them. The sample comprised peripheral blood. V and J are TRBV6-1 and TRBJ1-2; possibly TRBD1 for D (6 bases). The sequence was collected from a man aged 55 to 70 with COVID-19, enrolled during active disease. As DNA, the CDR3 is TGTGCCAGCAGTGAAGCTGGACAGTTCTATGGCTACACCTTC. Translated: CASSEAGQFYGYTF.